The 22 T cell receptor beta chains below all came from one sample that was sequenced in a study of response to subunit inactivated influenza vaccine. TCRdb analysed the RT-PCR reads with MiXCR anew, one entry per CDR3 protein. The sample has 650,000 to 800,000 distinct CDR3 sequences, 11% to 15% seen once. The specimen comprised PBMCs from blood, sampled 14 to 15 days before vaccination. The receptors originated from a man aged 50 to 59 who received an inactivated influenza vaccine.

This clonotype was observed a few times. The chain joins TRBV4-3 to TRBJ2-5, with 11 bases aligning to TRBD1. The CDR3 runs to 18 residues. The ends lost 4 bases at V and 2 bases at J; junction bases unmatched: 12. CDR1 and CDR2 from the germline V gene are LGHNA and YSLEER. The CDR3, as DNA: TGCGCCAGCAGCCCCTCAATGGGGACAGGGGGGGATCAAGAGACCCAGTACTTC. Protein sequence: CASSPSMGTGGDQETQYF.

The sample holds many counts of this clonotype. DNA for the CDR3: TGCAGTGCTAGTTCGGGGGGAGCGGGCACCGGGGAGCTGTTTTTT. It specifies CSASSGGAGTGELFF. The rearrangement joins TRBV20-1 to TRBJ2-2; 7 bases match TRBD2. Per germline, CDR1 DFQATT and CDR2 SNEGSKA (reference sequence). The CDR3 is 15 residues long. V shed 3 bases, J shed 4 bases, and the junction held 8 bases outside the gene matches.

In its sample, this clonotype was seen a few times. The V and J genes are TRBV6-5 and TRBJ2-5; D is undetermined. From germline, CDR1 is MNHEY and CDR2 SVGAGI. V lost 2 bases, J lost 7 bases, and 5 bases lay in between. CDR3 length equals 11 residues. This CDR3 is CASSYRGTQYF. The DNA of the CDR3 is TGTGCCAGCAGTTACCGTGGGACCCAGTACTTC.

V usage is TRBV6-5 and J usage is TRBJ1-1; tentative D call: TRBD1 (6 bases). The germline V gene encodes CDR1 MNHEY and CDR2 SVGAGI. Trimming took 1 base from V and 6 from J, leaving 9 bases between them. This CDR3 is 13 amino acids long. CDR3 nucleotides: TGTGCCAGCAGTTACTATCAGGGGTCTGAAGCTTTCTTT. Its protein is CASSYYQGSEAFF.

There are a few counts of this clonotype. The chain joins TRBV24-1 to TRBJ2-5; 11 bases match TRBD2. The CDR3 runs to 17 residues. Germline-derived CDR1 and CDR2 are KGHDR and SFDVKD. The trim removed 4 bases at V and 4 bases at J, leaving 10 bases unmatched. The CDR3: CATSEARSGRAGETQYF. Written as DNA, the CDR3 is TGTGCCACCAGTGAGGCACGTAGCGGGAGGGCCGGAGAGACCCAGTACTTC.

The chain couples TRBV14 to TRBJ2-2; 8 bases match TRBD2. From germline, CDR1 is SGHDN and CDR2 FVKESK. V lost 6 bases and J lost 0; bases outside the gene matches: 3. The CDR3 loop spans 15 amino acids. This CDR3 is CASRIAGSNTGELFF. The CDR3 region has the DNA TGTGCCAGCAGAATAGCGGGATCGAACACCGGGGAGCTGTTTTTT.

V is TRBV7-2 and J is TRBJ2-1; D is unclear. V was clipped by 2 bases and J by 0 bases, with 5 bases between them. The CDR3 runs 14 residues. Germline lookup yields CDR1 SGHTA and CDR2 FQGNSA. The CDR3 DNA reads TGTGCCAGCAGCTTATACGTCTCCTACAATGAGCAGTTCTTC. The encoded protein is CASSLYVSYNEQFF.

Worth noting for this clonotype: A much more abundant neighbour one base away suggests this may be a read error. V usage is TRBV7-2 and J usage is TRBJ1-5; D unresolved. Per germline, CDR1 SGHTA and CDR2 FQGNSA. CDR3 length: 13 amino acids. CDR3: CASSLVDGRPQDF. CDR3 nucleotides: TGTGCCAGCAGCTTAGTAGACGGTAGGCCCCAGGATTTT.

V usage is TRBV20-1 and J usage is TRBJ2-7; unclear D gene. Trimming took 5 bases from V and 4 from J, leaving 12 bases between them. In germline, CDR1 is DFQATT, CDR2 SNEGSKA (reference sequence). The CDR3 is made up of 12 amino acids. CDR3 residues: CSASEGMYEQYF. The CDR3 nucleotides read TGCAGTGCTTCGGAAGGGATGTACGAGCAGTACTTC.

This rearrangement joins TRBV20-1 to TRBJ2-7, with 9 nucleotides matching TRBD1. This CDR3 has 15 amino acids. Germline CDR1 is DFQATT and CDR2 is SNEGSKA (reference sequence). With 5 bases clipped from V and 6 bases from J, the junction kept 14 bases outside the gene matches. CDR3 residues: CSARPWDRASSEQYF. The CDR3 bases are TGCAGTGCTCGCCCGTGGGACAGGGCGTCGAGCGAGCAGTACTTC.

This clonotype was observed many times. This rearrangement joins TRBV5-6 to TRBJ1-2; weak D call: TRBD1 (6 bases). CDR1 is SGHDT and CDR2 is YYEEEE in the germline V gene. The CDR3 totals 15 residues. V lost 6 bases to trimming and J lost 3 bases, with 18 bases between them. The CDR3 DNA reads TGTGCCAGCAACCGAGGGGGTGCCCCCTACTATGGCTACACCTTC. It codes for CASNRGGAPYYGYTF.

The chain joins TRBV4-2 to TRBJ2-5; the match to TRBD1 covers 8 bases. Germline CDR1 LGHNA, CDR2 YNFKEQ. V lost 2 bases and J lost 1; bases outside the gene matches: 3. This CDR3 is 15 amino acids long. CDR3 residues: CASSQPQGAQETQYF. The CDR3 DNA reads as TGTGCCAGCAGCCAACCCCAGGGGGCCCAAGAGACCCAGTACTTC.

The chain links TRBV20-1 to TRBJ1-2, with D possibly matching TRBD1 (5 bases). CDR3 length: 11 residues. Germline loops: CDR1 DFQATT, CDR2 SNEGSKA (reference sequence). This CDR3 reads CRRQGRGGYTF. Here the CDR3 DNA reads TGCAGAAGGCAGGGCCGGGGAGGCTACACCTTC.

CDR3 sequence: CASSTGTGSQETQYF. The CDR3 DNA reads TGTGCCAGCAGCACTGGGACAGGAAGCCAAGAGACCCAGTACTTC. The chain has TRBV21-1 and TRBJ2-5; whether TRBD1, the table's D call, matches the DNA was not checked. TRBV21-1 is described as a pseudogene. This CDR3 has 15 amino acids.

This clonotype showed up many times. CDR3 amino acids: CASSRTGQNNSPLHF. The CDR3 DNA sequence: TGCGCCAGCAGCCGGACGGGACAGAATAATTCACCCCTCCACTTT. The chain is built from TRBV5-1 and TRBJ1-6, with 7 bases aligning to TRBD1. The CDR3 spans 15 residues. The germline CDR1 and CDR2 sequences are SGHRS and YFSETQ. Trimming cost V 4 bases and J 5 bases; bases outside gene matches: 6.

The genes are TRBV6-2 or TRBV6-3 and TRBJ2-3; 8 positions match TRBD1. Per the germline V gene, CDR1 is MNHEY and CDR2 is SVGEGT. V was clipped by 5 bases and J by 3 bases; unmatched bases: 4. This CDR3 spans 14 amino acids. The CDR3 DNA follows: TGTGCCAGCAGTGACAGGGGAATTACAGATACGCAGTATTTT. This encodes CASSDRGITDTQYF.

The chain is built from TRBV7-2 and TRBJ1-5; D is ambiguous. The CDR3 extends over 15 amino acids. The V end was cut by 5 bases, the J end by 7 bases, with 18 bases between. In germline, CDR1 is SGHTA, CDR2 FQGNSA. Written as DNA, the CDR3 is TGTGCCAGCAGCCCCGTTGCATCCGGAGGACAGCCCCAGCATTTT. This encodes CASSPVASGGQPQHF.

This clonotype was found many times. The chain couples TRBV4-2 to TRBJ2-2, with 9 bases identical to TRBD2. V shed 1 base and J 3 bases; nucleotides not matched to a gene: 6. This CDR3 spans 17 amino acids. The germline V gene has CDR1 LGHNA and CDR2 YNFKEQ. The CDR3 reads CASSQGGGRADTGELFF. CDR3 nucleotide sequence: TGTGCCAGCAGCCAAGGTGGCGGGAGGGCCGACACCGGGGAGCTGTTTTTT.

The DNA of the CDR3 is TGTGCCAGCAGCCAAGGCGGCAGGGGGCTAGGGGAAAAACTGTTTTTT. Translating gives CASSQGGRGLGEKLFF. The chain carries TRBV4-2 and TRBJ1-4, with 8 bases fitting TRBD1. This CDR3 contains 16 residues. V shed 1 base, J shed 8 bases, and the junction held 9 bases outside the gene matches. Germline values: CDR1 LGHNA, CDR2 YNFKEQ.

The chain combines TRBV6-5 with TRBJ1-1; tentatively, D is TRBD1 (5 bases). The V end was cut by 2 bases, the J end by 5 bases, with 18 bases between. The CDR3 length is 16 residues. Germline V gene sequence: CDR1 MNHEY, CDR2 SVGAGI. CDR3 coding DNA: TGTGCCAGCAGTTACGGTGACGTCAGACGGGGGACTGAAGCTTTCTTT. Protein product: CASSYGDVRRGTEAFF.

This clonotype was counted only a few times. The chain employs TRBV7-2 and TRBJ2-7; unclear D gene. CDR3 length: 15 residues. V was shortened by 2 bases and J by 5 bases, with 16 bases between the two germline ends. The V gene's germline CDR1 is SGHTA and CDR2 FQGNSA. Here the CDR3 DNA reads TGTGCCAGCAGCTTATTTGGGGTCCTAGTACACGAGCAGTACTTC. Residues: CASSLFGVLVHEQYF.

The chain carries TRBV5-1 and TRBJ2-1; D possibly corresponds to TRBD2 (5 bases). Germline V lookup: CDR1 SGHRS, CDR2 YFSETQ. CDR3 length: 14 amino acids. V was clipped by 6 bases and J by 5 bases, with 15 bases between them. CDR3 nucleotides: TGCGCCAGCACCCACGTTGCGGGTAACAATGAGCAGTTCTTC. It yields the protein CASTHVAGNNEQFF.